These T cell receptor beta chains were read from a single sample in a study of blood T cell repertoires in COVID-19. Assay: immunoSEQ multiplex PCR; the TCRdb copy retains only in-frame clones and omits some. The table records about 80,000 clones, roughly three quarters of them present only once. Sequencing was done on a sample of peripheral blood. All receptors derive from a man between 65 and 85 years old with active or convalescent COVID-19. Both conserved end residues are part of each CDR3.

j_call: TRBJ2-3; v_call: TRBV5-1; cdr3_aa: CASSLGGDPTDTQYF
j_call: TRBJ2-1; v_call: TRBV9; cdr3_aa: CASSPPYGAKFF
j_call: TRBJ2-4; v_call: TRBV5-4; cdr3_aa: CASSSPDRLAKNIQYF
j_call: TRBJ2-7; v_call: TRBV29-1; cdr3_aa: CSVFSPGVYEQYF
j_call: TRBJ1-3; v_call: TRBV30; cdr3_aa: CAWSSGNSGNTIYF
j_call: TRBJ1-1; v_call: TRBV11-2; cdr3_aa: CASQGGTGADDTEAFF
j_call: TRBJ1-1; v_call: TRBV16; cdr3_aa: CASSPLTGEAFF
j_call: TRBJ1-4; v_call: TRBV4-1; cdr3_aa: CASSFGQATNEKLFF
j_call: TRBJ2-3; v_call: TRBV5-1; cdr3_aa: CASSGGGQSTDTQYF
j_call: TRBJ1-2; v_call: TRBV28; cdr3_aa: CASRQMTGNGYTF
j_call: TRBJ1-1; v_call: TRBV29-1; cdr3_aa: CSGRLGHEAFF
j_call: TRBJ1-2; v_call: TRBV3-1/TRBV3-2; cdr3_aa: CASSQGYSPEGYTF
j_call: TRBJ2-3; v_call: TRBV5-1; cdr3_aa: CASSSEGRADTQYF
j_call: TRBJ2-3; v_call: TRBV5-1; cdr3_aa: CASSSLAGDTDTQYF
j_call: TRBJ2-1; v_call: TRBV7-9; cdr3_aa: CASSLGASGSNEQFF
j_call: TRBJ1-1; v_call: TRBV28; cdr3_aa: CASRKGPDFPAFF
j_call: TRBJ1-2; v_call: TRBV3-1/TRBV3-2; cdr3_aa: CASRLDRANYGYTF
j_call: TRBJ1-4; v_call: TRBV11-2; cdr3_aa: CASSPRVNEKLFF
j_call: TRBJ1-6; v_call: TRBV5-4; cdr3_aa: CASSRDRYNSPLHF
j_call: TRBJ1-2; v_call: TRBV28; cdr3_aa: CASNSGQGNDGYTF
j_call: TRBJ2-3; v_call: TRBV9; cdr3_aa: CASSVVADTQYF
j_call: TRBJ1-1; v_call: TRBV11-2; cdr3_aa: CASRTGTVAFF
j_call: TRBJ2-3; v_call: TRBV5-4; cdr3_aa: CASSFRGTDTQYF
j_call: TRBJ1-2; v_call: TRBV28; cdr3_aa: CASNQEDGYTF
j_call: TRBJ1-5; v_call: TRBV18; cdr3_aa: CASSPADRASNQPQHF
j_call: TRBJ1-2; v_call: TRBV5-1; cdr3_aa: CASSPQGEIGYTF
j_call: TRBJ1-1; v_call: TRBV28; cdr3_aa: CASSLNRVAFF
j_call: TRBJ2-7; v_call: TRBV5-4; cdr3_aa: CASSFSGALSYEQYF
j_call: TRBJ1-4; v_call: TRBV7-9; cdr3_aa: CASSPIRTGPRVEKLFF
j_call: TRBJ2-5; v_call: TRBV11-2; cdr3_aa: CASSSRGDQETQYF
j_call: TRBJ1-5; v_call: TRBV5-1; cdr3_aa: CASSVQGASNQPQHF
j_call: TRBJ1-3; v_call: TRBV29-1; cdr3_aa: CSVEENLRNTIYF
j_call: TRBJ2-1; v_call: TRBV7-2; cdr3_aa: CASSFLAGALGEQFF